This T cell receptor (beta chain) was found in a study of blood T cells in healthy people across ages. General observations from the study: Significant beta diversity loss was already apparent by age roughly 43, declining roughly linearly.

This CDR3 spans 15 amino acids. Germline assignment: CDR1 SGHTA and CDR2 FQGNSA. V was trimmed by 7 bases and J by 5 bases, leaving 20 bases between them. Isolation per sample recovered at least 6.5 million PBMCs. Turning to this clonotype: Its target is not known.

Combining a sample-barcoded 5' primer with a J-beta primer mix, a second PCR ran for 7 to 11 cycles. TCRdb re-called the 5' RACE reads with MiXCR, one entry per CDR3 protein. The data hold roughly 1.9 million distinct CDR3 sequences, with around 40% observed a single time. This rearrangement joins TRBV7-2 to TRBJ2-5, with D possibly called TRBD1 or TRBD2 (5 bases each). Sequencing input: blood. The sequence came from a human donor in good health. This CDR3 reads CASILSGTPGETQYF. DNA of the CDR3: TGTGCCAGCATACTATCGGGGACCCCAGGGGAGACCCAGTACTTC.